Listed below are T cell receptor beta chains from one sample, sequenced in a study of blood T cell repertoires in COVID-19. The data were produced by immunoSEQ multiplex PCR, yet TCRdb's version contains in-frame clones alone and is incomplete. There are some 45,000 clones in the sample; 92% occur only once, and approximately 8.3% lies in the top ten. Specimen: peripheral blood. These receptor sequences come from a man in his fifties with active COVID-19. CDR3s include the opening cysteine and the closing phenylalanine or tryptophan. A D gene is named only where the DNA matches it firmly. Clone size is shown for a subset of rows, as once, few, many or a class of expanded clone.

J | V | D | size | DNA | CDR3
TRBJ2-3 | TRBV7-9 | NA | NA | TGTGCCAGCAGCTTGGGGGCCACCCTAGATACGCAGTATTTT | CASSLGATLDTQYF
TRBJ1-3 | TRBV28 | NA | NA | TGTGCCAGCAGTTCCCAAGGGGGTGTCTCTGGAAACACCATATATTTT | CASSSQGGVSGNTIYF
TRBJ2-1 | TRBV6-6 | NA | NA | TGTGCCAGCAGTTACGGTCAGGGGGGCCCCAATGAGCAGTTCTTC | CASSYGQGGPNEQFF
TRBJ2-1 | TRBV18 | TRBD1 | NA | TGTGCCAGCTCACCCCCACCATCCGCCGGGACAGGGGCTAACGATGGAAATGAGCAGTTCTTC | CASSPPPSAGTGANDGNEQFF
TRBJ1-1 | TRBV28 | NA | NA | TGTGCCAGCGGCACCAGGAGGGGTTTGAACACTGAAGCTTTCTTT | CASGTRRGLNTEAFF
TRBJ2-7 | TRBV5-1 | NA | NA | TGCGCCAGCAGCCCTGCTTATGGGGGCGATTCCTACGAGCAGTACTTC | CASSPAYGGDSYEQYF
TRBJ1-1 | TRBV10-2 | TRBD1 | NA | TGCGCCAGCACCCCCGGGACAGGGCAGACTGAAGCTTTCTTT | CASTPGTGQTEAFF
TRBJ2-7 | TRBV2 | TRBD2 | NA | TGTGCCAGCAGTCTAGCGGGAGGGCATCGGAACGAGCAGTACTTC | CASSLAGGHRNEQYF
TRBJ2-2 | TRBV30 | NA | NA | TGTGCCTGGGCAGGGTTAACCGGGGAGCTGTTTTTT | CAWAGLTGELFF
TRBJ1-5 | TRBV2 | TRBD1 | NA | TGTGCCAGCAGTTCCGACAGGGGCAATCAGCCCCAGCATTTT | CASSSDRGNQPQHF
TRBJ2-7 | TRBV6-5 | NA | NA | TGTGCCAGCCGACAGTTTAACGACGAGCAGTACTTC | CASRQFNDEQYF
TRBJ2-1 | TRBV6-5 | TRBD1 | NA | TGTGCCAGCCTTCCGGGACAGGGGGTCGGCGAGCAGTTCTTC | CASLPGQGVGEQFF
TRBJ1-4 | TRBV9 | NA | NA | TGTGCCAGCAGCCGGGACGGGAGCCCGGCCGGAAAACTGTTTTTT | CASSRDGSPAGKLFF
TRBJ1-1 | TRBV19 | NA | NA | TGTGCCAGTAGTATCTCTCAGATGAACACTGAAGCTTTCTTT | CASSISQMNTEAFF
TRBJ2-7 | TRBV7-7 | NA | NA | TGTGCTAGCAGCTTAGCGCCTGTGGACAGACACGAGCAGTACTTC | CASSLAPVDRHEQYF
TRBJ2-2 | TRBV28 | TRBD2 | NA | TGTGCCAGCACCCTCAGGACTAGCGGGACCACCGGGGAGCTGTTTTTT | CASTLRTSGTTGELFF
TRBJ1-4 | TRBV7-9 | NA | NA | TGTGCCAGCAGCCTCAACGTGGACAGCAACGAAAAACTGTTTTTT | CASSLNVDSNEKLFF
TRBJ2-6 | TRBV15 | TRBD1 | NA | TGTGCCACCAGCAGAGACGGAGGGACAGGGTTGGCTGGGGCCAACGTCCTGACTTTC | CATSRDGGTGLAGANVLTF
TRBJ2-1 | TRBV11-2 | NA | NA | TGTGCCAGCAGCTTAGCCAGTGAGGCGAATGAGCAGTTCTTC | CASSLASEANEQFF
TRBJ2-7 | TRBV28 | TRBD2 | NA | TGTGCCAGCAGTCCGGGCCTAGCGGGTCCCTACGAGCAGTACTTC | CASSPGLAGPYEQYF
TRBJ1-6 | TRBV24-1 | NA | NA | TGTGCCACCAGTGACAGGGGTCGGAGTTCACCCCTCCACTTT | CATSDRGRSSPLHF
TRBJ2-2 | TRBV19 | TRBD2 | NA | TGTGCCAGCGGAAGGCGGGAGGAGACCGGGGAGCTGTTTTTT | CASGRREETGELFF
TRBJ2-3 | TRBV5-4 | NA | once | TGTGCCAGCAGCCGAACTGGACGGGAGCTGGAAGATACGCAGTATTTT | CASSRTGRELEDTQYF
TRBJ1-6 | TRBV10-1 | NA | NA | TGCGCCAGCAGTGACTTCGGGAATGGTGATTCACCCCTCCACTTT | CASSDFGNGDSPLHF
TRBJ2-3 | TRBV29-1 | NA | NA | TGCAGCGGTAGGGACACCGGCACAGATACGCAGTATTTT | CSGRDTGTDTQYF
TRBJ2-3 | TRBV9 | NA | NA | TGTGCCAGCAGCGTAGTACCAGGGGAGGATACGCAGTATTTT | CASSVVPGEDTQYF
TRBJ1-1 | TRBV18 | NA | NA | TGTGCCAGCTCACCGGGCAGCGGGGGCACTGAAGCTTTCTTT | CASSPGSGGTEAFF
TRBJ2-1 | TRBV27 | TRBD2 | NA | TGTGCCAGCACGGAGGGACCGGGACTAGCGTTAAATGAGCAGTTCTTC | CASTEGPGLALNEQFF
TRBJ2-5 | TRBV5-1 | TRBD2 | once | TGCGCCAGCAGGGTCGGGCCTAGCGGAGCAGGCGAGACCCAGTACTTC | CASRVGPSGAGETQYF
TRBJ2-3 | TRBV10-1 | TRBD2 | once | TGCGCCAGCAGTGAGTCGAAGGCGGGAGTCCAAACAGATACGCAGTATTTT | CASSESKAGVQTDTQYF
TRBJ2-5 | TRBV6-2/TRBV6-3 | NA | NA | TGTGCCAGCAGTTGGAAGGGGGCTAGCGACAGAGAGACCCAGTACTTC | CASSWKGASDRETQYF
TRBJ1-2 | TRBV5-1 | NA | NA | TGCGCCAGCAGCCCGTCGGTAGGGGGGGGGCCCAACTCGGGCTACACCTTC | CASSPSVGGGPNSGYTF
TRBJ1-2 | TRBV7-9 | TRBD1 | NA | TGTGCCAGCAGCTTCGGGACAGGCCTTTATGGCTACACCTTC | CASSFGTGLYGYTF
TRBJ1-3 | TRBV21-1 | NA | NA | TGTGCCAGCAGCAAACAACAGGGGCCTGGAAACACCATATATTTT | CASSKQQGPGNTIYF
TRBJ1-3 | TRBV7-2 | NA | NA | TGTGCCAGCAGCTTCAGTCCCGGAAACACCATATATTTT | CASSFSPGNTIYF
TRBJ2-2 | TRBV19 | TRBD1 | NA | TGTGCCAGTACCTCCGGGACAGGGAGGGCCGGGGAGCTGTTTTTT | CASTSGTGRAGELFF
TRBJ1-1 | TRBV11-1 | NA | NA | TGTGCCAGCAGCACCAGGGGTAACACTGAAGCTTTCTTT | CASSTRGNTEAFF
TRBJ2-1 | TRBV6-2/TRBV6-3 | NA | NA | TGTGCCAGCAGCAGCGGGTGGAATGAGCAGTTCTTC | CASSSGWNEQFF
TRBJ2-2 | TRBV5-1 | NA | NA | TGCGCCAGCAGAGCAGGGGGGCCCACCGGGGAGCTGTTTTTT | CASRAGGPTGELFF